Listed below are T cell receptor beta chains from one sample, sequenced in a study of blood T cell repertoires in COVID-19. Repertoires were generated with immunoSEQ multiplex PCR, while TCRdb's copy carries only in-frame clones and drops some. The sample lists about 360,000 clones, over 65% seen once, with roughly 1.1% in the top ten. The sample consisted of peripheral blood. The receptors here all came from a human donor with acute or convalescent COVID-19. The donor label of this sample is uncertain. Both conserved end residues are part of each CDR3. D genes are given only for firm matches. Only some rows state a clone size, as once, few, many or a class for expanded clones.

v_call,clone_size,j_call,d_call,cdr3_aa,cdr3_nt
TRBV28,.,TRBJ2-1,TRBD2,CASSLTSGRAEEQFF,TGTGCCAGCAGTCTTACTAGCGGGAGGGCCGAGGAGCAGTTCTTC
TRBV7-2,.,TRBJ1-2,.,CASSLLVNYGYTF,TGTGCCAGCAGCTTACTCGTCAACTATGGCTACACCTTC
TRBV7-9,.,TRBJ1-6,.,CASSSGIRDSPLHF,TGTGCCAGCAGCTCAGGGATTAGGGATTCACCCCTCCACTTT
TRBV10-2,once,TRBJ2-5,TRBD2,CASSLAGGLETQYF,TGCGCCAGCAGTTTAGCGGGGGGGCTTGAGACCCAGTACTTC
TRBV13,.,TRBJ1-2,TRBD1,CASSPGTGNYGYTF,TGTGCCAGCAGCCCGGGGACAGGGAACTATGGCTACACCTTC
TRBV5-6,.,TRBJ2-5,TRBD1,CASSRTGMQETQYF,TGTGCCAGCAGCCGGACAGGGATGCAGGAGACCCAGTACTTC
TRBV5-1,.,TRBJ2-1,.,CASAPGTPVYEQFF,TGCGCCAGCGCACCCGGGACTCCGGTTTATGAGCAGTTCTTC
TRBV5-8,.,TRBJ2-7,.,CASSLRTNSLYEQYF,TGTGCCAGCAGCTTGCGGACTAACTCGCTATACGAGCAGTACTTC
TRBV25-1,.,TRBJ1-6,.,CASRDSYNSPLHF,TGTGCCAGCAGAGACAGTTATAATTCACCCCTCCACTTT
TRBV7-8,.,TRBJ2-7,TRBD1,CASSQGDRGREQYF,TGTGCCAGCAGCCAAGGTGACAGGGGGAGGGAGCAGTACTTC
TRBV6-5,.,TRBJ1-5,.,CASRKQRGQPQHF,TGTGCCAGCAGAAAACAGCGGGGACAGCCCCAGCATTTT
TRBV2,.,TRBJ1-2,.,CASSRGEGYGYTF,TGTGCCAGCAGCAGGGGAGAGGGCTATGGCTACACCTTC
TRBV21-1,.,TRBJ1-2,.,CASSLVTGPAAYGYTF,TGTGCCAGCAGCCTTGTTACAGGGCCAGCTGCTTATGGCTACACCTTC
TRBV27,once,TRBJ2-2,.,CASRTRQAGELFF,TGTGCCAGCAGAACCCGACAGGCCGGGGAGCTGTTTTTT
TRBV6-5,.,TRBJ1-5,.,CASRLSYHSNQPQHF,TGTGCCAGCCGGTTGAGTTATCATAGCAATCAGCCCCAGCATTTT
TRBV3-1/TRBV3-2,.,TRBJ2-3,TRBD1,CASSRKGTGVDTQYF,TGTGCCAGCAGCAGAAAGGGGACAGGGGTAGATACGCAGTATTTT
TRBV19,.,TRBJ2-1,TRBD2,CASETSGDYNEQFF,TGTGCCAGCGAGACTAGCGGTGACTACAATGAGCAGTTCTTC
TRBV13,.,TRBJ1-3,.,CASGEYGASGNTIYF,TGTGCCAGCGGGGAGTATGGAGCCTCTGGAAACACCATATATTTT
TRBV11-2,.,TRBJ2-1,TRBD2,CASSSTSGAYNEQFF,TGTGCCAGCAGCTCAACTAGCGGAGCCTACAATGAGCAGTTCTTC
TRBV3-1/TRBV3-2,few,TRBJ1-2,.,CASSHSGLGYTF,TGTGCCAGCAGCCACTCGGGGTTAGGCTACACCTTC
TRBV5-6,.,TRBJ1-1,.,CASSPLGEGNTEAFF,TGTGCCAGCAGCCCCCTAGGGGAGGGCAACACTGAAGCTTTCTTT
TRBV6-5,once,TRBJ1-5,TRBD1,CASRPDRASNQPQHF,TGTGCCAGCAGGCCAGACAGGGCCAGCAATCAGCCCCAGCATTTT
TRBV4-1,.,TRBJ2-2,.,CASSQQTAALIGELFF,TGCGCCAGCAGCCAACAGACAGCTGCATTGATCGGGGAGCTGTTTTTT
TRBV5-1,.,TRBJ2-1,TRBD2,CASSLVAGLAAGEQFF,TGCGCCAGCAGCTTGGTAGCGGGACTAGCGGCTGGTGAGCAGTTCTTC
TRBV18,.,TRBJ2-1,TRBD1,CASAPDRAPYNEQFF,TGTGCCAGCGCGCCGGACAGGGCACCCTACAATGAGCAGTTCTTC
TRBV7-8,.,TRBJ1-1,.,CASSLTGNTEAFF,TGTGCCAGCAGCTTGACAGGGAACACTGAAGCTTTCTTT
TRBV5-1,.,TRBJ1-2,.,CASSTSGGNGYTF,TGCGCCAGCAGCACCTCGGGGGGGAATGGCTACACCTTC
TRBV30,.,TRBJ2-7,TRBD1,CAWNTGTGGYEQYF,TGTGCCTGGAATACCGGGACAGGGGGATACGAGCAGTACTTC
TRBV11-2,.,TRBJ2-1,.,CASSLEPGSSYNEQFF,TGTGCCAGCAGCTTAGAACCGGGGAGCTCCTACAATGAGCAGTTCTTC
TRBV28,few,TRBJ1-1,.,CASRSGRGAFF,TGTGCCAGCAGGTCAGGACGGGGAGCTTTCTTT
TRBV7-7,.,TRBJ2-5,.,CASSLAGTPGEETQYF,TGTGCCAGCAGCTTAGCCGGGACCCCGGGGGAAGAGACCCAGTACTTC
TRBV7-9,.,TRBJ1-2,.,CASSRTYRDNYGYTF,TGTGCCAGCAGCCGGACCTACAGGGACAACTATGGCTACACCTTC
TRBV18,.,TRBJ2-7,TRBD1,CASSRGQSYEQYF,TGTGCCAGCTCACGGGGACAGAGCTACGAGCAGTACTTC
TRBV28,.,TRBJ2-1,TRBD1,CASSLGDRPSGQFF,TGTGCCAGCAGTTTGGGGGACAGGCCCAGCGGACAGTTCTTC
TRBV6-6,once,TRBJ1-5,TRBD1,CASSYGRQGDQPQHF,TGTGCCAGCAGTTACGGTCGACAGGGGGATCAGCCCCAGCATTTT
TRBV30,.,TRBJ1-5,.,CAWSGGSYQPQHF,TGTGCCTGGAGTGGGGGCAGCTATCAGCCCCAGCATTTT
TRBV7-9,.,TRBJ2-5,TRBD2,CASSSRTSGRRETQYF,TGTGCCAGCAGCTCCCGGACTAGCGGGAGAAGAGAGACCCAGTACTTC
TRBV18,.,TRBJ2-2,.,CASSLIQETGELFF,TGTGCCAGCTCACTTATTCAGGAAACCGGGGAGCTGTTTTTT
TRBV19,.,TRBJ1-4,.,CASSIGAQGREKLFF,TGTGCCAGTAGTATAGGGGCACAGGGTAGAGAAAAACTGTTTTTT
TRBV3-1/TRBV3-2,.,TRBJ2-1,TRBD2,CASSQDPTSGRGEQFF,TGTGCCAGCAGCCAAGATCCGACTAGCGGGAGAGGTGAGCAGTTCTTC
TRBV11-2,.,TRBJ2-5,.,CASSLAGGGETQYF,TGTGCCAGCAGCTTAGCAGGGGGAGGAGAGACCCAGTACTTC
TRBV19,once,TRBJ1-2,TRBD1,CASSNRDRGPYGYTF,TGTGCCAGTAGTAACCGGGACAGGGGGCCCTATGGCTACACCTTC
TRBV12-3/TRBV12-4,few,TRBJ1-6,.,CASSFGGDSPLHF,TGTGCCAGCAGTTTTGGAGGGGACTCACCCCTCCACTTT
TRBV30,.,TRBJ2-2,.,CAWSPLGAGNTGELFF,TGTGCCTGGAGTCCTCTGGGGGCAGGGAACACCGGGGAGCTGTTTTTT
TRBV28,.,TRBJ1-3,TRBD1,CASSTSGTGGPGNTIYF,TGTGCCAGCAGTACCTCCGGGACAGGGGGACCTGGAAACACCATATATTTT
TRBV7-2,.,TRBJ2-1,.,CASSLGGWEEQFF,TGTGCCAGCAGCTTAGGCGGGTGGGAGGAGCAGTTCTTC
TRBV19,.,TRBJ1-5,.,CASSSPGLTKPGGQPQHF,TGTGCCAGTAGCTCCCCGGGACTAACAAAACCAGGTGGTCAGCCCCAGCATTTT
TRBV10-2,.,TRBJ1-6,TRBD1,CASRDREGRPPLHF,TGCGCCAGCAGGGACAGGGAGGGAAGGCCACCCCTCCACTTT
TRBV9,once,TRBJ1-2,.,CASSVADGYTF,TGTGCCAGCAGCGTAGCGGATGGCTACACCTTC
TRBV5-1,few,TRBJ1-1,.,CASSLGYRSNTEAFF,TGCGCCAGCAGCTTGGGGTACAGATCGAACACTGAAGCTTTCTTT
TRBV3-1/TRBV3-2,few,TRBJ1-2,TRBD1,CASRDRGSNYGYTF,TGTGCCAGCAGAGACAGGGGTTCAAACTATGGCTACACCTTC